Sequencing of this T cell receptor (beta chain) was carried out in a study of blood T cell repertoires in COVID-19. Study-wide context: Researchers got acute and convalescent COVID-19 samples from the United States, Italy and Spain. In each case, the material was cDNA or gDNA derived from T cells, B-cell-depleted T cells, or PBMCs.

Repertoires were generated with immunoSEQ multiplex PCR, while TCRdb's copy carries only in-frame clones and drops some. The repertoire holds approximately 350,000 clones, with around 89% as singletons. Seattle patients were enrolled while actively infected and followed longitudinally. Germline-derived CDR1 and CDR2 are LGHNA and YSLEER. V gave up 0 bases and J gave up 3 bases, with 15 bases separating them. CDR3 length: 16 residues. This sequence was found in a woman aged 25 to 39 with COVID-19, enrolled during active disease. The sequenced material came from peripheral blood. V is TRBV4-3 and J is TRBJ2-7, with D possibly TRBD2 on 7 matching bases. The CDR3 region is CASSQDEGGAGYEQYF. The CDR3 nucleotides are TGCGCCAGCAGCCAAGATGAAGGGGGGGCCGGCTACGAGCAGTACTTC.